The 15 T cell receptor beta chains listed next were all sequenced from one sample in a study of T cell repertoires in aging, cancer and after chemotherapy. Multiplex touch-down PCR with TRB-A/B primers amplified rearranged V-D-J TRB sequences. MiXCR, applied by TCRdb to the multiplex PCR reads, yields one record per CDR3 protein. Counted here are about 8,700 distinct CDR3 sequences, roughly 32% occurring once; the ten biggest clones make up roughly 3.3%. Peripheral blood genomic DNA, not sorted cells or RNA, was the template. Sequences were obtained from blood. The receptors stem from a human donor in good health.

CDR3 region: CASSADRQGNEQFF. CDR3 DNA sequence: TGTGCCAGCTCAGCCGATAGACAGGGGAATGAGCAGTTCTTC. This chain uses TRBV18 with TRBJ2-1; TRBD1 matches 8 bases. Losses at the gene ends were 5 bases for V and 7 bases for J; bases not matched to a gene: 7. The CDR3 has 14 amino acids. Germline loops: CDR1 KGHSH, CDR2 LQKENI.

In DNA form, the CDR3 reads TGCGCCAGCAGCCAAGATCGACGGACTAAGAAGTTCTTC. Amino acid sequence: CASSQDRRTKKFF. This rearrangement joins TRBV4-3 to TRBJ2-1, with D perhaps matching TRBD2 (6 bases). The germline V gene encodes CDR1 LGHNA and CDR2 YSLEER. The CDR3 has 13 amino acids. Trimming removed 0 bases from V and 14 bases from J, with 14 bases in between.

The DNA of the CDR3 is TGTGCCAGTAGTATCTGGGACAGGGGTAAAGATACGCAGTATTTT. Translating it yields CASSIWDRGKDTQYF. V usage is TRBV19 and J usage is TRBJ2-3; 10 bases line up with TRBD1. Looked up from germline, CDR1 is LNHDA and CDR2 is SQIVND (reference sequence). This CDR3 spans 15 amino acids. With V trimmed by 3 bases and J by 5 bases, 5 bases remained unmatched.

Details on this clonotype: The junction departs from germline at one end; a sequencing error may be responsible. The chain links TRBV4-2 to TRBJ1-5; no definite D call. Germline lookup yields CDR1 LGHNA and CDR2 YNFKEQ. The CDR3 totals 13 residues. The CDR3 region has the DNA TGCGCCAGCAGCCAAGACGGATGGCAGCCCCAGCATTTT. Translation: CASSQDGWQPQHF.

The genes are TRBV12-3 or TRBV12-4 and TRBJ1-6; 12 nucleotides line up with TRBD1. V lost 0 bases and J lost 3; bases outside the gene matches: 3. The CDR3 sequence is 18 residues long. The CDR3 nucleotides read TGTGCCAGCAGTTTAGCGGGACAGGGGGCGGTCTATAATTCACCCCTCCACTTT. Translated: CASSLAGQGAVYNSPLHF.

J is TRBJ1-6 and V is TRBV5-1; 7 bases map to TRBD1. The CDR3 runs to 15 residues. Germline CDR1 reads SGHRS; CDR2 reads YFSETQ. The junction had 7 bases not matched to a gene; V was cut back by 4 bases and J by 6 bases. CDR3 sequence reads: CASSIGQASNSPLHF. The CDR3 DNA is TGCGCCAGCAGCATAGGACAGGCGTCTAATTCACCCCTCCACTTT.

This rearrangement joins TRBV5-6 to TRBJ2-3; tentatively, D is TRBD2 (5 bases). The CDR3 sequence is 14 residues long. From germline, CDR1 is SGHDT and CDR2 YYEEEE. V lost 4 bases and J 6 bases, leaving 15 bases between the germline ends. CDR3 sequence (DNA): TGTGCCAGCAGCGGAGGAACAGCGAGGGATACGCAGTATTTT. It translates to CASSGGTARDTQYF. Together with reference TRBV5-6 and TRBJ2-3, the CDR3 gives the full variable domain: DAGVTQSPTHLIKTRGQQVTLRCSPKSGHDTVSWYQQALGQGPQFIFQYYEEEERQRGNFPDRFSGHQFPNYSSELNVNALLLGDSALYLCASSGGTARDTQYFGPGTRLTVL.

This clonotype has just a few counts. The chain is built from TRBV6-2 or TRBV6-3 and TRBJ2-7; tentative D call: TRBD2 (6 bases). Looked up from germline, CDR1 is MNHEY and CDR2 is SVGEGT. This CDR3 region has 12 residues. Trimming cost V 5 bases and J 2 bases, with 7 bases left between them. CDR3 sequence: CASSRTTYEQYF. The CDR3 DNA is TGTGCCAGCAGTAGGACTACCTACGAGCAGTACTTC.

Comments on this clonotype: The junction and the germline gene differ at one end; a read error may be behind it. The V gene is TRBV15, the J gene TRBJ2-5; possible D gene TRBD1, 5 bases. This CDR3 has 15 residues. The germline V gene encodes CDR1 LNHNV and CDR2 YYDKDF (reference sequence). CDR3 nucleotides: TGTGCCACCAGTCCCACCGTGACAGCCCAAGAAACCCAGTACTTC. Translated, it gives CATSPTVTAQETQYF.

This clonotype was observed once. The gene calls are TRBV12-3 or TRBV12-4 and TRBJ1-2; the match to TRBD1 covers 9 bases. The V and J ends lost 6 bases and 1 base, in that order; junction bases with no gene match: 3. The CDR3 extends over 14 amino acids. The DNA of the CDR3 is TGTGCCAGCAGAACAGGGGGCTATAACTATGGCTACACCTTC. It is translated as CASRTGGYNYGYTF.

Judged by abundance, this clonotype is medium-sized. The gene calls are TRBV29-1 and TRBJ2-1; D perhaps matches TRBD2 (6 bases). V was trimmed by 2 bases and J by 0 bases, leaving 14 bases between them. This CDR3 has 16 amino acids. Germline V CDR1 and CDR2: SQVTM, ANQGSEA. CDR3 region: CSVEQEAGSSYNEQFF. The DNA for the CDR3 is TGCAGCGTTGAACAGGAGGCGGGGAGCTCCTACAATGAGCAGTTCTTC.

This clonotype has only a few counts. V is TRBV27 and J is TRBJ2-7; maybe TRBD2 (5 bases). Germline V gene lookup returns CDR1 MNHEY and CDR2 SMNVEV (reference sequence). Deletions cut 5 bases from V and 6 bases from J, with 17 bases between. The CDR3 is 14 amino acids. CDR3 sequence (DNA): TGTGCCAGCAGTCAACAGACTATAGCAGCCGAGCAGTACTTC. This sequence encodes CASSQQTIAAEQYF.

This clonotype occurred once. CDR3 DNA: TGTGCCAGCAGTGACGCGGGAGGCTACAATGAGCAGTTCTTC. Its translation is CASSDAGGYNEQFF. The chain has TRBV6-4 and TRBJ2-1; 8 bases are shared with TRBD2. Trimming cost V 2 bases and J 3 bases; bases outside gene matches: 0. CDR1 is MRHNA and CDR2 is SNTAGT in the germline V gene. There are 14 residues in the CDR3.

In its sample, this clonotype was seen a few times. The chain links TRBV5-6 to TRBJ2-7; TRBD2 matches 9 bases. Germline loops: CDR1 SGHDT, CDR2 YYEEEE. V was clipped by 3 bases and J by 4 bases; unmatched bases: 5. There are 14 residues in the CDR3. The CDR3 bases are TGTGCCAGCAGCTCCCTAGCGGGAAGGTACGAGCAGTACTTC. Amino acid sequence: CASSSLAGRYEQYF.

This clonotype was observed a few times. J is TRBJ1-1 and V is TRBV10-3; no clear D gene. CDR3 length: 13 residues. Germline CDR1 is ENHRY and CDR2 is SYGVKD. V gave up 0 bases and J gave up 7 bases, with 9 bases separating them. Here the CDR3 reads CAISESSQLEAFF. The CDR3 region has the DNA TGTGCCATCAGTGAGTCATCACAGCTTGAAGCTTTCTTT.